This T cell receptor beta chain comes out of a study of cytomegalovirus exposure and HLA in healthy donors. Points on this clone: Its antigen remains unknown.

Study outcomes and limitations: Accurate predictions that matched the HLA-A and HLA-B alleles of most subjects were reportedly made from TCR beta sequences. In presence/absence analyses, roughly uniform sequencing depth across donors was assumed. Previously analyzed data showed that most TCR beta V segments were productive at a frequency of about 90% or about 30%.

Deletions cut 0 bases from V and 6 bases from J, with 12 bases between. Germline V gene sequence: CDR1 SGDLS, CDR2 YYNGEE. This CDR3 region has 15 residues. With 60 Vbeta and 13 Jbeta primers, the PCR was carried out. The assay was immunoSEQ multiplex PCR, and TCRdb's table has in-frame clones only and misses some. The sample has hundreds of thousands of clones; approximately 79% are singletons. This receptor was obtained from a male donor in good health and CMV-seronegative. The V and J genes are TRBV9 and TRBJ2-2; maybe TRBD1 (5 bases). What was sequenced was PBMCs. CDR3 DNA: TGTGCCAGCAGCGTAGTTCCAGGGCTGGCCGGGGAGCTGTTTTTT. Its translation: CASSVVPGLAGELFF.